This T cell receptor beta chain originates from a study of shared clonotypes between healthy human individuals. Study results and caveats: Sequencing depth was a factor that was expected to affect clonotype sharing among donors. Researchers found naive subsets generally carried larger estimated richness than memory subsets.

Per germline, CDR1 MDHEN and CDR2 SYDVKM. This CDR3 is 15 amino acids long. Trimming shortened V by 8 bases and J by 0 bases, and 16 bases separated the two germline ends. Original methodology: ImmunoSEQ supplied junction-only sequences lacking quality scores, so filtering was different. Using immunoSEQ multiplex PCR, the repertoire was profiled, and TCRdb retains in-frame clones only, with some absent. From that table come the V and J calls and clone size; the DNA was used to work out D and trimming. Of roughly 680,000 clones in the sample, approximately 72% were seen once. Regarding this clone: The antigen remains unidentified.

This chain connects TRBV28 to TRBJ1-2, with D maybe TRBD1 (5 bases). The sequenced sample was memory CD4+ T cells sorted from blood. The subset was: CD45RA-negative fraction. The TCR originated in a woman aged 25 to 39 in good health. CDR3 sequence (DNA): TGTGCCAGCTCTCTGACCGGGACCCCTAACTATGGCTACACCTTC. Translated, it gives CASSLTGTPNYGYTF.